This T cell receptor beta chain is from a study of T cells in Graves' hyperthyroidism and ophthalmopathy. Overall study findings and caveats: In simple terms, a model built on 13 V-J features told ophthalmopathy apart from stable hyperthyroidism.

This clonotype was recorded many times. Its target is not known. RNA transcripts yielded amplified TCR beta CDR3 regions. The primer set for the first-round RT-PCR of the TCR CDR3 was HTBI. TCRdb re-called the multiplex PCR reads through MiXCR, storing one row per CDR3 protein. The profile covers about 400,000 distinct CDR3 sequences, with nearly 15% appearing a single time and roughly 19% taken by the ten largest. The CDR3 loop spans 14 amino acids. Trimming left V 6 bases short and J 5 bases short, with 11 bases between. The TCR sequence derives from a woman aged 60-75 years with Graves' ophthalmopathy. Material: blood. The chain combines TRBV12-3 or TRBV12-4 with TRBJ1-6, with D unresolved. The chain's CDR3 is CASSPGSNNSPLHF. The CDR3 nucleotides read TGTGCCAGCAGCCCCGGGAGCAATAATTCACCCCTCCACTTT.